This TCR beta chain was sequenced for a study of T cell changes during pregnancy in multiple sclerosis (dated by TCRdb to the late 2010s). The study in broad terms: In women with multiple sclerosis, the researchers looked at how the T cell repertoire shifted as pregnancy progressed.

As for this clone: Its antigen is currently not known. No base quality values were provided; no much bigger clone lies one nucleotide off.

The method behind the library was the immunoSEQ multiplex PCR assay. The immuneACCESS repertoire file appears here via TCRdb, limited to in-frame rearrangements. These files lack a portion of the clones; in checked studies, under half of the deficit traces to unresolved V genes, and the cause of the others is not known. The sample data list fewer than 40,000 clones, and around 92% of these were observed just once. Over 0.75% of the sample goes to the ten largest clones. The receptor comes from a female donor with multiple sclerosis, enrolled in a pregnancy study. The sequencing here drew on CD4+ T cells from peripheral blood mononuclear cells, taken in the third trimester of pregnancy.

CDR3 region: CASGLQGSYEQYF. The DNA reads as follows: TGTGCTAGTGGTTTGCAGGGATCCTACGAGCAGTACTTC. The chain is encoded by TRBV12-5 joined to TRBJ2-7, with TRBD1 perhaps the D gene, on 5 matching bases. The germline V gene encodes CDR1 LGHNT and CDR2 FRNRAP. V gives up 2 bases and J gives up 1 base, and the segment between their germline ends measures 6 bases. The CDR3 sequence holds 13 residues, the cysteine and phenylalanine included. The DNA shown is the 39-base CDR3, in frame from base 1.